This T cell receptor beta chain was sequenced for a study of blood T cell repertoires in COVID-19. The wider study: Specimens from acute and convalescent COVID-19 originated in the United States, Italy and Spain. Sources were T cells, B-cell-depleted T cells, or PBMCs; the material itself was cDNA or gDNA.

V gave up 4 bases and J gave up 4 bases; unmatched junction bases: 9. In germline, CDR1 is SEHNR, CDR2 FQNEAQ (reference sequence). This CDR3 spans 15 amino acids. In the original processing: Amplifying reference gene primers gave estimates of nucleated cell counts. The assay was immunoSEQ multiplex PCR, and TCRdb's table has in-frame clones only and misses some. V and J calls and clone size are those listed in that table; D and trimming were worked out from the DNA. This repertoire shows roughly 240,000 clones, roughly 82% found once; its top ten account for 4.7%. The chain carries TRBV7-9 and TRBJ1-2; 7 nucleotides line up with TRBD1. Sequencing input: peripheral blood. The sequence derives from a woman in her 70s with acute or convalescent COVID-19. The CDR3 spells CASSSPGTVTYGYTF. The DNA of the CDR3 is TGTGCCAGCAGCTCCCCCGGGACAGTCACCTATGGCTACACCTTC.